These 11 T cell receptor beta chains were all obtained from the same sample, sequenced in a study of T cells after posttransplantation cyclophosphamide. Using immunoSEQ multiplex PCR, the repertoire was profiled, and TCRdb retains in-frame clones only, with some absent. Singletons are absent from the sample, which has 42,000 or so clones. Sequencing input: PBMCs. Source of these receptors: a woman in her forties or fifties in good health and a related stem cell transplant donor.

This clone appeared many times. Here the CDR3 reads CASRTNLPSSYNEQFF. CDR3 in DNA: TGTGCCAGCAGAACCAACTTACCGAGCTCCTACAATGAGCAGTTCTTC. This rearrangement joins TRBV27 to TRBJ2-1, with D unresolved. Germline CDR1 is MNHEY and CDR2 is SMNVEV (reference sequence). The length of the CDR3 is 16 residues. V lost 6 bases and J lost 0, with 15 bases in between.

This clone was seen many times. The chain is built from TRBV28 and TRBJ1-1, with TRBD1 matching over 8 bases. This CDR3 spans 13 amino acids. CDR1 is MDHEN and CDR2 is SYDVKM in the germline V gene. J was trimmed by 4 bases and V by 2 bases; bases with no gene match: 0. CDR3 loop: CASSLQGATEAFF. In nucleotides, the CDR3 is TGTGCCAGCAGTTTACAGGGGGCCACTGAAGCTTTCTTT.

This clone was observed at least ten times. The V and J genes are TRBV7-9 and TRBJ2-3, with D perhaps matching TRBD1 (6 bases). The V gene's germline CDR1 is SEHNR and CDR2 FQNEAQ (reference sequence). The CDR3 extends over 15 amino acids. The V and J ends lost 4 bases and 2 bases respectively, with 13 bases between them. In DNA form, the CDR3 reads TGTGCCAGCAGCTCTACGGGACATTCCACAGATACGCAGTATTTT. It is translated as CASSSTGHSTDTQYF.

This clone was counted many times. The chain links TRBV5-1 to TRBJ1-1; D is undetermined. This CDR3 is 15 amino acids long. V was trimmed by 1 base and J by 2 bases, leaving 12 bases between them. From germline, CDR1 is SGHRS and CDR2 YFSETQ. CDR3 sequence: CASSLYGDRNTEAFF. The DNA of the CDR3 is TGCGCCAGCAGCTTGTACGGGGATCGAAACACTGAAGCTTTCTTT.

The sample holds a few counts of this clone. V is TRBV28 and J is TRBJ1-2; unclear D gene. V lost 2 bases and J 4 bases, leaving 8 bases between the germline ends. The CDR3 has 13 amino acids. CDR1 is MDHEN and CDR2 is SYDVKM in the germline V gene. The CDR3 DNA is TGTGCCAGCAGTTTACCCCCTTCCTATGGCTACACCTTC. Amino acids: CASSLPPSYGYTF.

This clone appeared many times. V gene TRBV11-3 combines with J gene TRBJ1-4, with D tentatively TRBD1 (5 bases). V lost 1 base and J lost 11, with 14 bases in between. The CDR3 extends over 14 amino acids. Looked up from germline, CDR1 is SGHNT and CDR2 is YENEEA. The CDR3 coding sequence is TGTGCCAGCAGCTTAGGGCAGGGCGCCGGGAAACTGTTTTTT. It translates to CASSLGQGAGKLFF. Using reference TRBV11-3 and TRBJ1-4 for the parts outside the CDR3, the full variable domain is EAGVVQSPRYKIIEKKQPVAFWCNPISGHNTLYWYLQNLGQGPELLIRYENEEAVDDSQLPKDRFSAERLKGVDSTLKIQPAELGDSAVYLCASSLGQGAGKLFFGSGTQLSVL.

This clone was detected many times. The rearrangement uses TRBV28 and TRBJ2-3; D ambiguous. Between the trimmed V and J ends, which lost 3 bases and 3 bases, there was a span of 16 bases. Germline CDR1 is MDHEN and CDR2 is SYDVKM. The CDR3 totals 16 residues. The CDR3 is CASSFDEDSETDTQYF. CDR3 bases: TGTGCCAGCAGTTTTGATGAGGATTCGGAAACAGATACGCAGTATTTT.

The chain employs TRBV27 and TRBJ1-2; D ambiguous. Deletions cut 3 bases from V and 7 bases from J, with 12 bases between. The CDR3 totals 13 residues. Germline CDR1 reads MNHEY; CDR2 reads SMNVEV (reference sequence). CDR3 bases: TGTGCCAGCAGTTTTTCGACTGTTGGTGGCTACACCTTC. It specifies CASSFSTVGGYTF.

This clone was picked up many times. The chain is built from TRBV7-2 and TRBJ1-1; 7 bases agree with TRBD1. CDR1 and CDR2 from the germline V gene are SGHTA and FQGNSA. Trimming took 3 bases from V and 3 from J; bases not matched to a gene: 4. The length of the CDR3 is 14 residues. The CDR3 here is CASSFLRGDTEAFF. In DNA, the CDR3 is TGTGCCAGCAGCTTCCTCAGGGGGGACACTGAAGCTTTCTTT.

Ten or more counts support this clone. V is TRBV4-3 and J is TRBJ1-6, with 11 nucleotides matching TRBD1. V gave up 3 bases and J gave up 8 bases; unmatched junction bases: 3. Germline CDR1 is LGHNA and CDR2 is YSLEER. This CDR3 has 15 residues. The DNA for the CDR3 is TGCGCCAGCAGCCAGGGGACAGGGGGAGATTCACCCCTCCACTTT. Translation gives CASSQGTGGDSPLHF.

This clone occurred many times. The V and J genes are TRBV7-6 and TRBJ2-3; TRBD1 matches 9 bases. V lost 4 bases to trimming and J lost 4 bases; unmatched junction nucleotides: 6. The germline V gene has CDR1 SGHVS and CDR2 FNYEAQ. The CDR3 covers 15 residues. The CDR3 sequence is CASSSGTGIADTQYF. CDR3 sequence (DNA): TGTGCCAGCAGCTCCGGGACAGGGATTGCAGATACGCAGTATTTT. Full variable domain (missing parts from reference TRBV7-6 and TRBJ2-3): GAGVSQSPRYKVTKRGQDVALRCDPISGHVSLYWYRQALGQGPEFLTYFNYEAQQDKSGLPNDRFSAERPEGSISTLTIQRTEQRDSAMYRCASSSGTGIADTQYFGPGTRLTVL.